This passage covers 16 T cell receptor beta chains from one sample sequenced in a study of PD-1 blockade in mismatch repair-deficient tumors. Repertoires were generated with immunoSEQ multiplex PCR, while TCRdb's copy carries only in-frame clones and drops some. Of some 120,000 clones in the sample, approximately 86% are singletons; the top ten hold roughly 12%. The sequenced sample was peripheral blood, obtained 44 weeks after starting pembrolizumab. The receptor source for this set is an adult with mismatch repair-deficient cancer.

The chain combines TRBV11-3 with TRBJ2-1; no clear D gene. The V end lost 2 bases, the J end lost 6 bases, and 5 bases lay between the germline ends. Germline V CDR1 and CDR2: SGHNT, YENEEA. This CDR3 has 12 amino acids. The CDR3 spells CASSLYPNEQFF. The DNA of the CDR3 is TGTGCCAGCAGCTTATATCCCAATGAGCAGTTCTTC.

The chain recombines TRBV19 with TRBJ1-1; D uncertain. Germline V lookup: CDR1 LNHDA, CDR2 SQIVND (reference sequence). V lost 0 bases and J 2 bases, leaving 7 bases between the germline ends. The CDR3 length is 14 residues. CDR3 sequence reads: CASSIDRSNTEAFF. CDR3 sequence (DNA): TGTGCCAGTAGTATAGACAGGAGTAACACTGAAGCTTTCTTT.

This clone was seen a few times. This chain connects TRBV6-5 to TRBJ1-2; D may be TRBD1 (6 bases). Trimming removed 2 bases from V and 4 bases from J, with 17 bases in between. CDR3 length equals 16 residues. The germline gives CDR1 MNHEY, CDR2 SVGAGI. The CDR3 DNA follows: TGTGCCAGCAGTTACGGCCATGCAGGGGATAGCTATGGCTACACCTTC. This encodes CASSYGHAGDSYGYTF.

This clone was seen once. This chain joins TRBV27 and TRBJ1-5, with D unclear. This CDR3 region has 16 residues. Trimming removed 6 bases at V and 2 bases at J, with 17 bases between. Germline V gives CDR1 MNHEY, CDR2 SMNVEV (reference sequence). CDR3 residues: CASSPLRALGNQPQHF. CDR3 DNA: TGTGCCAGCAGCCCCCTCCGAGCCCTTGGCAATCAGCCCCAGCATTTT.

This chain joins TRBV2 and TRBJ2-7; 7 bases match TRBD1. V lost 1 base and J lost 0; bases outside the gene matches: 12. Germline V CDR1 and CDR2: SNHLY, FYNNEI. The CDR3 contains 18 residues. The CDR3, as DNA: TGTGCCAGCAGTGAAGAGGGGGCAGGGGCCCTCTTCTCCTACGAGCAGTACTTC. This sequence encodes CASSEEGAGALFSYEQYF.

The genes are TRBV11-3 and TRBJ2-1; 13 nucleotides agree with TRBD2. The V gene's germline CDR1 is SGHNT and CDR2 YENEEA. This CDR3 is built from 16 residues. V shed 5 bases and J 8 bases; nucleotides not matched to a gene: 9. CDR3 protein: CASSPRTSGRIDEQFF. The CDR3 DNA reads TGTGCCAGCAGCCCGCGGACTAGCGGGAGAATCGATGAGCAGTTCTTC.

The chain uses TRBV12-5 and TRBJ2-3; 8 nucleotides line up with TRBD2. Per the germline V gene, CDR1 is LGHNT and CDR2 is FRNRAP. The length of the CDR3 is 15 residues. V shed 7 bases and J 3 bases; nucleotides not matched to a gene: 9. The CDR3 here is CASAGGGTRTDTQYF. The CDR3 DNA reads as TGTGCTAGTGCTGGAGGGGGGACTAGAACAGATACGCAGTATTTT.

CDR3: CASSYGGATEAFF. In nucleotides, the CDR3 is TGTGCCAGCAGTTACGGGGGGGCCACTGAAGCTTTCTTT. The rearrangement joins TRBV6-5 to TRBJ1-1; D is perhaps TRBD1 (6 bases). CDR1 MNHEY and CDR2 SVGAGI come from the germline V gene. The CDR3 length is 13 residues. The ends were cut back, 2 bases at V and 4 bases at J, with 8 bases in the middle.

The rearrangement joins TRBV19 to TRBJ2-1; 11 bases are shared with TRBD2. Looked up from germline, CDR1 is LNHDA and CDR2 is SQIVND (reference sequence). After removal of 6 bases from V and 0 bases from J, the junction contained 7 bases not matched to a gene. This CDR3 has 17 residues. The CDR3 loop is CASSRLAGPLSYNEQFF. The CDR3 DNA reads as TGTGCCAGTAGCCGACTAGCGGGGCCCCTCTCCTACAATGAGCAGTTCTTC. Drawing the rest from reference TRBV19 and TRBJ2-1, the complete variable domain is DGGITQSPKYLFRKEGQNVTLSCEQNLNHDAMYWYRQDPGQGLRLIYYSQIVNDFQKGDIAEGYSVSREKKESFPLTVTSAQKNPTAFYLCASSRLAGPLSYNEQFFGPGTRLTVL.

This clone appeared once. The V gene is TRBV19, the J gene TRBJ1-5; D not certain. V lost 5 bases and J lost 7, with 18 bases in between. The CDR3 sequence is 15 residues long. From germline, CDR1 is LNHDA and CDR2 SQIVND (reference sequence). The CDR3 DNA reads TGTGCCAGTAGTTTTCTCGGCCTCTTCGGGCAGCCCCAGCATTTT. The encoded protein is CASSFLGLFGQPQHF.

This clone was counted only a few times. The chain is built from TRBV11-2 and TRBJ2-7; TRBD1 might be the D (6 bases). The CDR3 loop spans 14 amino acids. The V end lost 4 bases, the J end lost 0 bases, and 10 bases lay between the germline ends. Germline V gene lookup returns CDR1 SGHAT and CDR2 FQNNGV. The CDR3 DNA sequence: TGTGCCAGCAGCTCTCAGGGGAGCTCCTACGAGCAGTACTTC. Its protein is CASSSQGSSYEQYF.

The chain couples TRBV7-9 to TRBJ2-7; D not certain. The ends were cut back, 4 bases at V and 1 base at J, with 8 bases in the middle. The CDR3 length is 13 residues. Germline-derived CDR1 and CDR2 are SEHNR and FQNEAQ (reference sequence). CDR3 loop: CASSSDGSYEQYF. The CDR3 DNA reads TGTGCCAGCAGCTCGGACGGGTCCTACGAGCAGTACTTC.

V is TRBV27 and J is TRBJ2-7; no reliable D call. The CDR3 is made up of 14 amino acids. Between the trimmed V and J ends, which lost 5 bases and 3 bases, there was a span of 14 bases. The V gene's germline CDR1 is MNHEY and CDR2 SMNVEV (reference sequence). The DNA for the CDR3 is TGTGCCAGCAGTACAAGCGTTGACGGCTACGAGCAGTACTTC. It encodes CASSTSVDGYEQYF.

The chain couples TRBV7-9 to TRBJ2-1, with 8 bases identical to TRBD2. The CDR3 contains 14 residues. CDR1 and CDR2 from the germline V gene are SEHNR and FQNEAQ (reference sequence). Trimming at V came to 2 bases and at J to 5 bases, leaving 2 bases not matched to a gene. Here the CDR3 reads CASSLTSGNNEQFF. CDR3 bases: TGTGCCAGCAGCTTAACTAGCGGAAACAATGAGCAGTTCTTC.

The chain recombines TRBV19 with TRBJ2-7; 9 bases fit TRBD2. Trimming at V came to 10 bases and at J to 2 bases, leaving 6 bases not matched to a gene. Germline values: CDR1 LNHDA, CDR2 SQIVND (reference sequence). The CDR3 loop spans 13 amino acids. CDR3 sequence (DNA): TGTGCCACGGCGGGAGGGTGGCCCTACGAGCAGTACTTC. Residues: CATAGGWPYEQYF.

This clone showed up just a few times. This chain connects TRBV12-5 to TRBJ2-7, with a tentative D call TRBD1 (5 bases). Trimming pared 5 bases from V and 9 bases from J, leaving 14 bases between. Germline CDR1 and CDR2: LGHNT and FRNRAP. The CDR3 has 12 residues. The CDR3: CASGVQVPWQYF. The CDR3 region has the DNA TGTGCTAGTGGTGTACAGGTCCCGTGGCAGTACTTC. The full variable domain, completed using reference TRBV12-5 and TRBJ2-7, is DARVTQTPRHKVTEMGQEVTMRCQPILGHNTVFWYRQTMMQGLELLAYFRNRAPLDDSGMPKDRFSAEMPDATLATLKIQPSEPRDSAVYFCASGVQVPWQYFGPGTRLTVT.